This TCR beta chain was identified during a study of tumor and adjacent non-tumor tissue in lung cancer. Background on the study: Patients were aged about 30 to 85, roughly nine men and roughly 5 women, stage I to III. Regarding the study as a whole: In normal lung, the top 100 clones were significantly more dominant than in tumor.

Of note for this clonotype: Antigen specificity is unknown. Being one base from a much bigger clone, this may be a read error.

This sample's RNA came from whole unsorted tissue. Newly diagnosed lung cancer patients had thoracic surgery in China, August–late 2014, without prior chemotherapy. Three rounds of nested PCR, following a modified ARM-PCR protocol, produced the TCRbeta library. MiXCR, run by TCRdb on the multiplex PCR reads, gives a single entry per CDR3 protein. The sample has 70,000 to 90,000 distinct CDR3 sequences, roughly 80% seen once. There are 15 residues in the CDR3. The V and J ends lost 11 bases and 7 bases respectively, with 26 bases between them. Germline CDR1 is MDHEN and CDR2 is SYDVKM. The source is a woman aged 45 to 65 with non-small cell lung cancer. The gene calls are TRBV28 and TRBJ1-2; D is ambiguous. Sequencing was carried out using lung tumor tissue. The CDR3 nucleotides read TGTGCCGCGGAGGCGGGGTCTGCTTTCTTGGCTGGCTACACCTTC. Its protein product is CAAEAGSAFLAGYTF.